The 28 T cell receptor beta chains below all came from one sample that was sequenced in a study of blood T cell repertoires in COVID-19. TCRdb's copy holds only in-frame clones and misses some; the assay was immunoSEQ multiplex PCR. The sample has some 330,000 clones, over 75% seen once; the top ten hold approximately 1.9%. The specimen sequenced was PBMCs or T cells enriched from blood (not recorded which). These receptors were taken from a man aged 40-50 years in a cohort exposed to, infected with or recovered from COVID-19 (not recorded which).

This clone was observed a handful of times. The chain links TRBV11-2 to TRBJ1-1; no clear D gene. Germline loops: CDR1 SGHAT, CDR2 FQNNGV. The CDR3 sequence is 19 residues long. Trimming stripped 4 bases from V and 3 bases from J, with 27 bases between. In DNA form, the CDR3 reads TGTGCCAGCAGCTCCGGACGTAGCGGCAAACTGACTGTGGACACTGAAGCTTTCTTT. As protein: CASSSGRSGKLTVDTEAFF. Looking up the rest from reference TRBV11-2 and TRBJ1-1 gives the full variable domain: EAGVAQSPRYKIIEKRQSVAFWCNPISGHATLYWYQQILGQGPKLLIQFQNNGVVDDSQLPKDRFSAERLKGVDSTLKIQPAKLEDSAVYLCASSSGRSGKLTVDTEAFFGQGTRLTVV.

J is TRBJ2-7 and V is TRBV7-8; TRBD1 matches 9 bases. Germline V lookup: CDR1 SGHVS, CDR2 FQNEAQ. The CDR3 extends over 14 amino acids. With 1 base clipped from V and 3 bases from J, the junction kept 1 base outside the gene matches. Here the CDR3 DNA reads TGTGCCAGCAGCTTAGTGGGACAGGGCTACGAGCAGTACTTC. Amino acids: CASSLVGQGYEQYF.

On this clone: The sample carries other DNA sequences with the same CDR3. J is TRBJ1-1 and V is TRBV18, with 11 nucleotides matching TRBD1. Unmatched junction bases numbered 4, after V lost 6 bases and J lost 1 base. The V gene's germline CDR1 is KGHSH and CDR2 LQKENI. The CDR3 runs 15 residues. The CDR3 protein is CASSPGTGGNTEAFF. DNA of the CDR3: TGTGCCAGCTCCCCCGGGACAGGGGGGAACACTGAAGCTTTCTTT. The complete variable domain, with remaining parts taken from reference TRBV18 and TRBJ1-1, reads NAGVMQNPRHLVRRRGQEARLRCSPMKGHSHVYWYRQLPEEGLKFMVYLQKENIIDESGMPKERFSAEFPKEGPSILRIQQVVRGDSAAYFCASSPGTGGNTEAFFGQGTRLTVV.

This chain links TRBV5-1 with TRBJ2-7; 9 bases are a match to TRBD1. The germline V gene encodes CDR1 SGHRS and CDR2 YFSETQ. Trimming took 0 bases from V and 6 from J; bases not matched to a gene: 10. This CDR3 has 16 residues. The CDR3 nucleotides read TGCGCCAGCAGCTTGGAGGGACAGGGTAAAGGTAGCGAGCAGTACTTC. This translates into CASSLEGQGKGSEQYF.

The chain uses TRBV7-9 and TRBJ1-6; D gene ambiguous. Germline loops: CDR1 SEHNR, CDR2 FQNEAQ (reference sequence). V lost 5 bases and J lost 10, with 9 bases in between. This CDR3 has 12 residues. CDR3 loop: CASSAGSSPLHF. CDR3 nucleotides: TGTGCCAGCAGCGCCGGGAGCTCACCCCTCCACTTT.

CDR3 amino acids: CASGRDTPGETQYF. The DNA of the CDR3 is TGTGCCAGCGGCCGGGACACCCCAGGCGAGACCCAGTACTTC. The rearrangement uses TRBV6-5 and TRBJ2-5, with a weak D call TRBD1 (6 bases). Germline V gene data show CDR1 as MNHEY and CDR2 as SVGAGI. V was pared by 8 bases and J by 5 bases, with 18 bases between. The CDR3 is 14 residues long.

The chain has TRBV3-1 (or the pseudogene TRBV3-2) and TRBJ2-3, with TRBD2 identical over 11 bases. Germline values: CDR1 LGHDT, CDR2 YNNKEL (reference sequence). The CDR3 spans 15 residues. V lost 4 bases, J lost 6 bases, and 6 bases stayed unmatched. CDR3 DNA sequence: TGTGCCAGCAGCCCTCTAGCGGGAGGAGGGGATACGCAGTATTTT. It translates to CASSPLAGGGDTQYF.

The genes are TRBV18 and TRBJ1-4, with D unresolved. Germline V lookup: CDR1 KGHSH, CDR2 LQKENI. CDR3 length equals 16 residues. V dropped 4 bases and J dropped 1 base, with 13 bases sitting between them. This chain's CDR3 is CASSLLDGKTNEKLFF. CDR3 coding DNA: TGTGCCAGCTCACTACTGGACGGGAAAACTAATGAAAAACTGTTTTTT.

The chain employs TRBV6-1 and TRBJ1-1; 10 bases match TRBD1. The CDR3 contains 18 residues. The germline gives CDR1 MNHNS, CDR2 SASEGT. The junction had 24 bases not matched to a gene; V was cut back by 6 bases and J by 11 bases. The CDR3 DNA reads as TGTGCCAGCAGAGAACGTTTAATGCTCCGGGACAGGGGATTTGGGGCTTTCTTT. It yields the protein CASRERLMLRDRGFGAFF.

The rearrangement joins TRBV5-1 to TRBJ2-2; D might be TRBD2 (5 bases). V lost 5 bases, J lost 10 bases, and 15 bases lay in between. Germline V gene sequence: CDR1 SGHRS, CDR2 YFSETQ. CDR3 size: 13 residues. The CDR3 loop reads CASRDRTREELFF. CDR3 DNA: TGCGCCAGCAGAGACCGGACCCGGGAGGAGCTGTTTTTT.

This clone showed up just once. This chain joins TRBV9 and TRBJ2-1; weak D call: TRBD2 (6 bases). Deletions cut 0 bases from V and 5 bases from J, with 9 bases between. This CDR3 has 14 amino acids. The germline V gene has CDR1 SGDLS and CDR2 YYNGEE. Written as DNA, the CDR3 is TGTGCCAGCAGCGTAGGGCTAGCGAACAATGAGCAGTTCTTC. Amino acids: CASSVGLANNEQFF.

The chain combines TRBV3-1 (or the pseudogene TRBV3-2) with TRBJ1-1, with a possible D match to TRBD1 (6 bases). Between the trimmed V and J ends, which lost 3 bases and 1 base, there was a span of 9 bases. CDR3 length: 14 amino acids. In germline, CDR1 is LGHDT, CDR2 YNNKEL (reference sequence). This chain's CDR3 is CASSQSDRNTEAFF. The CDR3 DNA reads TGTGCCAGCAGCCAGTCGGACAGGAACACTGAAGCTTTCTTT.

V usage is TRBV24-1 and J usage is TRBJ2-6, with D possibly being TRBD1 (5 bases). The germline V gene has CDR1 KGHDR and CDR2 SFDVKD. V lost 0 bases and J 0 bases, leaving 11 bases between the germline ends. This CDR3 has 18 amino acids. CDR3: CATSDLSGIPSGANVLTF. CDR3 DNA: TGTGCCACCAGTGATTTGTCAGGGATACCCTCTGGGGCCAACGTCCTGACTTTC.

This clone was seen more than once but under ten times. The gene calls are TRBV7-6 and TRBJ1-1; TRBD1 might be the D (6 bases). The CDR3 spans 15 residues. Between the trimmed V and J ends, which lost 1 base and 1 base, there was a span of 10 bases. Germline lookup yields CDR1 SGHVS and CDR2 FNYEAQ. DNA of the CDR3: TGTGCCAGCAGCTTAGAAGTAGGGGGGAACACTGAAGCTTTCTTT. The encoded protein is CASSLEVGGNTEAFF.

The chain carries TRBV19 and TRBJ2-1; 10 nucleotides agree with TRBD2. Unmatched junction bases numbered 10, after V lost 5 bases and J lost 9 bases. Germline V gene data show CDR1 as LNHDA and CDR2 as SQIVND (reference sequence). The CDR3 has 15 residues. This CDR3 is CASSPLAGGPSEQFF. CDR3 in DNA: TGTGCCAGTAGTCCGTTAGCGGGAGGTCCCTCTGAGCAGTTCTTC.

V and J are TRBV6-5 and TRBJ2-7; TRBD2 matches at 7 bases. Germline loops: CDR1 MNHEY, CDR2 SVGAGI. Trimming removed 8 bases from V and 3 bases from J; junction bases left unmatched: 7. The CDR3 is made up of 13 amino acids. The chain's CDR3 is CASPREGYYEQYF. CDR3 nucleotides: TGTGCCAGCCCGAGGGAGGGCTACTACGAGCAGTACTTC.

This sequence joins TRBV18 and TRBJ2-2, with 7 bases identical to TRBD1. Germline CDR1 KGHSH, CDR2 LQKENI. The CDR3 length is 16 residues. The junction had 9 bases not matched to a gene; V was cut back by 5 bases and J by 3 bases. CDR3 bases: TGTGCCAGCTCAACCAGACAGGGTCCCGACACCGGGGAGCTGTTTTTT. Translated: CASSTRQGPDTGELFF.

The chain joins TRBV6-5 to TRBJ2-5, with no clear D. Germline CDR1 reads MNHEY; CDR2 reads SVGAGI. V was cut by 5 bases and J by 5 bases, with 15 bases left in between. The CDR3 covers 14 residues. CDR3 coding DNA: TGTGCCAGCAGTCCCCCCGGCAGGCCGGAGACCCAGTACTTC. Protein: CASSPPGRPETQYF.

The chain combines TRBV3-1 (or the pseudogene TRBV3-2) with TRBJ1-1; 8 nucleotides match TRBD1. Germline CDR1 LGHDT, CDR2 YNNKEL (reference sequence). V lost 2 bases to trimming and J lost 4 bases; unmatched junction nucleotides: 3. CDR3 length: 14 amino acids. The CDR3 coding sequence is TGTGCCAGCAGCCAAACAGACAGGGGCACTGAAGCTTTCTTT. Translated, it gives CASSQTDRGTEAFF.

The V call is TRBV5-1, the J call TRBJ2-5, with TRBD2 matching over 10 bases. Germline values: CDR1 SGHRS, CDR2 YFSETQ. The CDR3 length is 14 residues. V lost 4 bases to trimming and J lost 3 bases; unmatched junction nucleotides: 3. CDR3 residues: CASSIGTSEETQYF. CDR3 DNA sequence: TGCGCCAGCAGCATCGGGACTAGCGAAGAGACCCAGTACTTC.

This rearrangement joins TRBV6-4 to TRBJ2-2; 7 bases match TRBD2. The CDR3 runs 15 residues. The germline CDR1 and CDR2 sequences are MRHNA and SNTAGT. V gave up 4 bases and J gave up 1 base; unmatched junction bases: 3. CDR3 nucleotide sequence: TGTGCCAGCAGTGTGGCTAGCGGGAACACCGGGGAGCTGTTTTTT. Residues: CASSVASGNTGELFF.

In its sample, this clone was seen a few times. The chain is built from TRBV7-9 and TRBJ2-7, with 9 bases that match TRBD1. This CDR3 has 16 amino acids. V shed 5 bases, J shed 7 bases, and the junction held 15 bases outside the gene matches. Germline CDR1 SEHNR, CDR2 FQNEAQ (reference sequence). The CDR3 bases are TGTGCCAGCAGCCACGGGACCGGGACAGGGACAGGAGAGCAGTACTTC. As protein: CASSHGTGTGTGEQYF.

This sequence joins TRBV19 and TRBJ2-2; D not resolved. This CDR3 has 13 amino acids. Looked up from germline, CDR1 is LNHDA and CDR2 is SQIVND (reference sequence). The ends were cut back, 5 bases at V and 6 bases at J, with 10 bases in the middle. CDR3 region: CASSYSLAGELFF. CDR3 in DNA: TGTGCCAGTAGTTATTCTCTTGCCGGGGAGCTGTTTTTT.

The chain recombines TRBV6-5 with TRBJ1-1; no reliable D call. V lost 1 base, J lost 0 bases, and 6 bases lay in between. The CDR3 consists of 14 residues. Germline assignment: CDR1 MNHEY and CDR2 SVGAGI. CDR3 nucleotides: TGTGCCAGCAGTTACTACGGGGTGAACACTGAAGCTTTCTTT. Its protein is CASSYYGVNTEAFF.

This chain uses TRBV30 with TRBJ1-1; a possible D gene is TRBD1 (6 bases). Germline values: CDR1 GTSNPN, CDR2 SVGIG (reference sequence). V was cut by 1 base and J by 1 base, with 10 bases left in between. This CDR3 has 14 residues. DNA for the CDR3: TGTGCCTGGAGTGGGACAGCTAAGAACACTGAAGCTTTCTTT. Translated: CAWSGTAKNTEAFF. The full variable domain, in which reference TRBV30 and TRBJ1-1 provide the parts outside the CDR3, is SQTIHQWPATLVQPVGSPLSLECTVEGTSNPNLYWYRQAAGRGLQLLFYSVGIGQISSEVPQNLSASRPQDRQFILSSKKLLLSDSGFYLCAWSGTAKNTEAFFGQGTRLTVV.

The V call is TRBV6-1, the J call TRBJ2-1, with 7 bases fitting TRBD1. In germline, CDR1 is MNHNS, CDR2 SASEGT. There are 15 residues in the CDR3. With 1 base clipped from V and 11 bases from J, the junction kept 11 bases outside the gene matches. CDR3 DNA: TGTGCCAGCAGTGAAGGAATTCATAGGGGGCCGAAGCAGTTCTTC. It encodes CASSEGIHRGPKQFF.

J is TRBJ1-4 and V is TRBV12-5; the match to TRBD1 covers 7 bases. The CDR3 runs 14 residues. The J segment lost 4 bases and the V segment lost 4 bases, leaving 3 bases of the junction unmatched. The germline CDR1 and CDR2 sequences are LGHNT and FRNRAP. Written as DNA, the CDR3 is TGTGCTAGTGGTTCGACAGGGTATAATGAAAAACTGTTTTTT. As protein: CASGSTGYNEKLFF.

The chain has TRBV4-1 and TRBJ2-1; TRBD2 aligns across 8 bases. The V segment lost 4 bases and the J segment 0 bases; nucleotides outside the gene matches: 8. From germline, CDR1 is MGHRA and CDR2 YSYEKL. The CDR3 contains 17 residues. CDR3 in DNA: TGCGCCAGCAGCCTCCTAGCGGGTGTTAGCTCCTACAATGAGCAGTTCTTC. This gives the protein CASSLLAGVSSYNEQFF.